The clone carrying this T cell receptor (beta chain) has a handful of counts. Its antigen is still unknown. Breast cancer patients provided tissue from their axillary draining lymph nodes. This record belongs to a study of breast tumors, draining lymph nodes, adjacent tissues. Study observations and caveats: The data were judged consistent with most tumor T cells coming from lymph node and expanding in tumor. Compared with lymph nodes, tumors were less diverse; compared with nontumor tissue, more. Tumor and nontumor repertoires were significantly more similar in luminal-like than in basal-like breast cancer. The lymph node origin of tumor T cells was framed as consistent with a hypothesis, not demonstrated.

MiXCR was run by TCRdb on the multiplex PCR reads, yielding one entry per CDR3 protein. The sample includes roughly 120,000 distinct CDR3 sequences, less than 20% of them seen just once. Trimming left V 2 bases short and J 3 bases short, with 4 bases between. The CDR3 is 13 amino acids. The V call is TRBV12-3 or TRBV12-4, the J call TRBJ2-2; D gene ambiguous. The sequence came from a female donor with breast cancer. Some clones in this sample may be carry-over from other donors' samples. The sample comprised axillary lymph node tissue. The DNA for the CDR3 is TGTGCCAGCAGTTTAATAGACACCGGGGAGCTGTTTTTT. Its translation: CASSLIDTGELFF.